This T cell receptor beta chain was identified during a study of cytomegalovirus exposure and HLA in healthy donors listed by TCRdb under 2017. Regarding the research as a whole: An earlier analysis of more than 550 of the donors reported about 300 Gb of sequence data and roughly 120 million unique TCR beta sequences obtained from about 180 million T cells. An early release that covered fewer than 750 HLA-typed donors contained approximately 300 gigabases of sequencing data and approximately 85 million unique TCR sequences. Among the roughly 370 genotyped donors, more than 70% belonged to the genetic ancestry cluster associated with self-reported Caucasian donors. The study aimed to test whether cataloging public T cell receptors could reveal signatures of past pathogen exposure. The T cell repertoires of 666 subjects were profiled by immunosequencing and related to cytomegalovirus serostatus. In addition to the first cohort of 650 to 750 subjects, a separate validation cohort of over 90 different subjects was used. The study combined high-throughput TCR immunosequencing, statistical association of individual TCRs with disease status, and machine learning to predict cytomegalovirus infection status. To study patterns of TCR occurrence, a later analysis re-analyzed previously published TCR beta repertoires from around 700 donors and added high-resolution HLA genotyping. In the later analysis, no new phenotypic data were used to find candidate immune exposures; instead, reliance was placed on TCR beta sequences and their occurrence across donors. To decide whether each TCR beta V gene segment behaved as functional or pseudogenic, an earlier analysis of 587 of the donors relied on high-throughput TCR beta sequencing. Donor age, sex, ethnicity and CMV serostatus were collected together with the repertoire data. A later genetic analysis took genome-wide SNP genotypes for about 55% of the 666 donors and used that subset as a discovery cohort. All discovery cohort repertoires had been generated using a single sequencing platform. Both class I and class II loci were covered by HLA typing, at four-digit resolution. The number of donors typed differed by locus, with 629-630 for A, B, C, DRB1 and DQB1, more than 500 for DQA1, about 610 for DPA1, and 450 to 480 for DPB1. Because of strong linkage in the cohort, four or five DR-DQ haplotypes were treated as single units for association and clustering. On average, around 240,000 unique TCR beta nucleotide sequences were sequenced per donor among roughly 430 genotyped donors of the cohort, with about 19% of those sequences being non-productive. The study at large found these results: A later analysis found that most CMV-associated TCR beta chains appeared HLA-restricted, with HLA associations seemingly driven largely by CMV exposure. The authors suggested that the approach could potentially be extended to other disease states and immunological phenotypes. CMV serostatus was the only immune exposure information available for the cohort. The study listed 164 TCR beta chains as associated with cytomegalovirus. Compared with the approximately 710-donor mean, donors in an Asian-associated ancestry cluster had fewer N-insertions in productive TCRs, according to a later genetic analysis. The sequencing pipeline was judged likely to have produced a cluster of highly shared sequence variants as a technical artifact. In an earlier analysis of under 600 of the donors, most TCR beta V segments were observed in productive rearrangements about 87% or about 30% of the time, broadly matching IMGT annotations. In vitro tests confirmed that a few of the cytomegalovirus-associated TCR beta chains recognize cytomegalovirus antigens. While some public TCRs were present in many individuals, most TCR sequences turned up only very rarely across donors. An association between a missense DCLRE1C variant and V-gene and J-gene trimming of TCR beta chains was found in a later genetic analysis and replicated in an independent cohort. In a later analysis, HLA-associated TCR beta chains were found to be more clonally expanded and to have lower generation probabilities than equally common non-associated chains. Strong co-occurrence of HLA alleles, especially DR and DQ, made assigning TCR associations to individual alleles difficult. A further reported finding was that TCR beta sequences accurately predicted the HLA-A and HLA-B alleles for most subjects in the first cohort. HLA typing was unavailable for some donors at each locus, so association tests used only the typed subset. Linkage disequilibrium might explain the correlated functional status among segregating V segments, but an unknown experimental factor could not be excluded. In both the original and validation cohorts, the classifier was reported to diagnose cytomegalovirus status with high specificity and sensitivity. In a later analysis, several top co-occurrence clusters were reported to appear linked to parvovirus B19, influenza, CMV and Epstein-Barr virus. Specific HLA alleles were associated with 15,000 to 20,000 TCR beta sequences at a false discovery rate of 0.05 in a later analysis. Because counts were too low, some 16 rarely observed V segments, including chromosome 9 orphons, were excluded from the earlier analysis of 500 to 700 of the donors. Presence/absence analyses assumed roughly uniform sequencing depth across donors, an assumption that may not hold. In this cohort, only TCR beta chains were sequenced, and detectable features were limited by the absence of alpha or paired-chain data. A later analysis found that TCR association rates varied across HLA loci, with DRB1 alleles showing the most associated TCRs and HLA-C alleles the fewest.

As concerns this clone: Its antigen remains unidentified. Base qualities are not at hand, and no much larger clone is one base apart.

In total, 666 healthy bone marrow donors made up the cohort. Cohort members were all nominally healthy when sampled, although unrecorded immune exposures were likely present. The donor tested CMV seronegative and was one of the 352 seronegative cohort members. Every donor gave a peripheral blood sample, and the peripheral blood mononuclear cells from that sample were used for TCR beta sequencing. Genomic DNA was extracted from the blood cell samples with the Qiagen DNeasy Blood Extraction Kit. Library construction relied on the immunoSEQ multiplex PCR assay. The multiplex PCR relied on a mix of 60 forward primers for TCR Vbeta segments and 13 reverse primers for TCR Jbeta segments. The CDR3 region of rearranged TCR beta genes was amplified from genomic DNA by a multiplex PCR assay. The Illumina HiSeq System was used to sequence the amplified TCR beta libraries as 87-base-pair reads. From the authors' description of their analysis: In a later analysis, tens of millions of unique TCR beta chains were counted across the 666 repertoires, and approximately 9.9 million of these chains were shared by at least two donors. Raw reads were error-corrected and collapsed into unique sequences with a nearest-neighbor algorithm that merged closely related sequences to remove PCR and sequencing errors. V, D and J gene segments were assigned by aligning CDR3 sequences to IMGT reference sequences. Each retained sequence needed at least a six-nucleotide match to both a V gene segment and a J gene segment. Rearrangements were called productive when the CDR3 lacked stop codons and stayed in frame with V and J; all others were non-productive. Following IMGT convention, CDR3 was defined as the stretch from the second conserved V-encoded cysteine up to the conserved J-encoded phenylalanine. The earlier analysis of about 610 of the donors excluded any sequence lacking an unambiguous match to a single V gene segment. In an earlier analysis of 450 to 700 of the donors, V segments were called functional above 56.7% productive rearrangements and were called segregating when the between-donor standard deviation exceeded 5%. A statistical classification framework was built to diagnose cytomegalovirus status from the catalog of TCR beta chain sequences. In a later analysis, TCR nucleotide sequences were compared against IMGT/GENE-DB human TR gene sequences so that V and J genes could be assigned. The TCRdist pipeline was used in a later analysis to assign CDR3 sequences and most-parsimonious VDJ recombination scenarios. In a later analysis, each TCR beta chain was defined by its CDR3 amino acid sequence together with its V-gene family, and reads lacking a unique V-gene family were excluded. To address suspected cross-contamination and a sequencing artifact, a later analysis removed around 600 highly shared, low-generation-probability nucleotide sequences. In a later analysis, a clonal expansion index was calculated for each public chain from normalized within-repertoire ranks of inferred template counts. Generation probabilities in a later analysis came from a VDJ recombination model fitted to out-of-frame rearrangements, and those results were checked against IGoR. A later analysis scored TCR-TCR, TCR-HLA and TCR-CMV co-occurrence with hypergeometric tests, applying a repertoire-size bias correction to TCR pairs. A later analysis estimated false discovery rates by permuting HLA or CMV assignments 20 times. A later analysis grouped co-occurring TCRs with DBSCAN, adding TCRdist sequence similarity when clustering within HLA-allele-positive subsets. Repertoires with fewer than 30,000 or more than 120,000 public chains were left out of co-occurrence clustering, as were four to six repertoires with anomalous nucleotide sharing. TCRdb retrieved this table from immuneACCESS and kept in-frame rearrangements only. Not all clones are present; in checked studies, unresolved V genes account for under half, and no reason is known for the remainder. The V and J calls and clone size are taken from that table; D and trimming were inferred from the DNA. This sample is represented by more than 110,000 clones; approximately 80% of them were singletons. The ten most abundant clones make up around 5% of the sample.

The receptor comes from a male donor in good health and CMV-seronegative. The sample consisted of PBMCs.

The CDR3 protein: CASSQTVGSETEAFF. The nucleotide sequence is given as TGTGCCAGCAGCCAAACGGTGGGGAGTGAAACTGAAGCTTTCTTT. The rearranged chain carries TRBV4-2 and TRBJ1-1, with the identity of the D gene unclear. From a lookup of the germline V gene, CDR1 and CDR2 are LGHNA and YNFKEQ. From its cysteine to its phenylalanine, the CDR3 spans 15 amino acids. Only the CDR3 DNA is retained, 45 bases long and in frame from the first base. At the junction V is shortened by 2 bases and J by 5 bases, with 15 bases in between.